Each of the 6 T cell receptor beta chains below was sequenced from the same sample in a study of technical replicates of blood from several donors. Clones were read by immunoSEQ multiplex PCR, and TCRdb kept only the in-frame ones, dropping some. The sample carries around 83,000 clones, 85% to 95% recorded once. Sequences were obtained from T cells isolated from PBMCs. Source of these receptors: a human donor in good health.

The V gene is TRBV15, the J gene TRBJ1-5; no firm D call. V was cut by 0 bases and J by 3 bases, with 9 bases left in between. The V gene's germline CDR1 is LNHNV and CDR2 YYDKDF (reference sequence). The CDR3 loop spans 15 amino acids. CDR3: CATSREAVYNQPQHF. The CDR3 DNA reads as TGTGCCACCAGCAGAGAGGCTGTTTACAATCAGCCCCAGCATTTT. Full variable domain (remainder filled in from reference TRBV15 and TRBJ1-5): DAMVIQNPRYQVTQFGKPVTLSCSQTLNHNVMYWYQQKSSQAPKLLFHYYDKDFNNEADTPDNFQSRRPNTSFCFLDIRSPGLGDTAMYLCATSREAVYNQPQHFGDGTRLSIL.

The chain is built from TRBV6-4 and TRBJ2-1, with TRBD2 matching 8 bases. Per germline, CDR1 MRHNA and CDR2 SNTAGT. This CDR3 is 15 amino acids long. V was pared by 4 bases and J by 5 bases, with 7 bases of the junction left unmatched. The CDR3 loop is CASSVAGRKDNEQFF. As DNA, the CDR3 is TGTGCCAGCAGTGTAGCGGGAAGGAAGGACAATGAGCAGTTCTTC.

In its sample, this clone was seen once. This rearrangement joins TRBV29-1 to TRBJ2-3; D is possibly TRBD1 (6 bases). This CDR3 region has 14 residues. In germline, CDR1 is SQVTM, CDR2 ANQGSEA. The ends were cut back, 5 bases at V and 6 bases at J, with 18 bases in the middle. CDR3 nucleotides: TGCAGCGTTAAGGGGCAGGGGATGGCTGATACGCAGTATTTT. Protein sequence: CSVKGQGMADTQYF.

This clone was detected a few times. The CDR3 spells CASSPGGDYEQYF. The CDR3, as DNA: TGTGCCAGCAGCCCCGGGGGAGACTACGAGCAGTACTTC. This rearrangement joins TRBV11-2 to TRBJ2-7; D is possibly TRBD2 (6 bases). The CDR3 extends over 13 amino acids. V was pared by 5 bases and J by 3 bases, with 11 bases between. The germline gives CDR1 SGHAT, CDR2 FQNNGV.

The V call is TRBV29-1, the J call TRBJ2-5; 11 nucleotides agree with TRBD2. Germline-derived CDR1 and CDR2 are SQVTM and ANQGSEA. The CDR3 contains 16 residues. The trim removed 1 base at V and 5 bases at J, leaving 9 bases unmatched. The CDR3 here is CSVEGLAGGPSETQYF. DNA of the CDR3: TGCAGCGTTGAAGGGCTAGCGGGAGGCCCCAGTGAGACCCAGTACTTC. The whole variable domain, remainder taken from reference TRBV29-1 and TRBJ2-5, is SAVISQKPSRDICQRGTSLTIQCQVDSQVTMMFWYRQQPGQSLTLIATANQGSEATYESGFVIDKFPISRPNLTFSTLTVSNMSPEDSSIYLCSVEGLAGGPSETQYFGPGTRLLVL.

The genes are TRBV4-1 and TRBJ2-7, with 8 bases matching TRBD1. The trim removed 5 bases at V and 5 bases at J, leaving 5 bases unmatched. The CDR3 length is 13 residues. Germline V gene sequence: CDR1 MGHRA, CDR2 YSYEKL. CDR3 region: CASSGRQGNEQYF. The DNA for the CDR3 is TGCGCCAGCAGCGGCCGACAGGGGAACGAGCAGTACTTC.